This T cell receptor (beta chain) appears in the sequencing data of a study of OX40 agonist ivuxolimab in advanced cancers. Looked up from germline, CDR1 is LNHDA and CDR2 is SQIVND (reference sequence). The germline V and J ends were trimmed by 4 bases and 4 bases, with 13 bases remaining between them. The CDR3 is made up of 14 amino acids. The data were produced by immunoSEQ multiplex PCR, yet TCRdb's version contains in-frame clones alone and is incomplete. The repertoire consists of tens of thousands of clones, with roughly 90% occurring once and the leading ten covering 0.44%. No patient had autoimmune disease or received systemic immunosuppression.

The chain recombines TRBV19 with TRBJ1-2, with D perhaps matching TRBD1 (6 bases). The TCR sequence derives from an adult with an advanced solid tumor such as melanoma, head and neck, liver or kidney cancer. The sample here was CD4+ or CD8+ T cells sorted from blood, taken in a trial of the OX40 agonist ivuxolimab. The CDR3 coding sequence is TGTGCCAGTAGTACCCGGGACACCATCTATGGCTACACCTTC. Its translation is CASSTRDTIYGYTF. The full variable domain, completed using reference TRBV19 and TRBJ1-2, is DGGITQSPKYLFRKEGQNVTLSCEQNLNHDAMYWYRQDPGQGLRLIYYSQIVNDFQKGDIAEGYSVSREKKESFPLTVTSAQKNPTAFYLCASSTRDTIYGYTFGSGTRLTVV.